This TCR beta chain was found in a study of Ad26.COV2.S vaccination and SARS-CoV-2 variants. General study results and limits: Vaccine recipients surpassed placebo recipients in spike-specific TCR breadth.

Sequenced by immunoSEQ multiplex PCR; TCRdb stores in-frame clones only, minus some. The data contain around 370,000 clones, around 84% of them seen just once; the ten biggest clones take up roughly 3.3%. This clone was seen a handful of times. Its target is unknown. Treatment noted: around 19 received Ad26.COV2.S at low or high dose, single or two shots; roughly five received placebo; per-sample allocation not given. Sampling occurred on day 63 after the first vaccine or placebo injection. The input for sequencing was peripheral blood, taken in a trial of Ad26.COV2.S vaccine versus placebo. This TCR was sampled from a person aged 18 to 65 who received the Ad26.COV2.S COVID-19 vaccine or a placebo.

For the CDR3, the DNA is TGTGCCAGCAGCTCAATCCCACTGACTAGTAGGAATGAGCAGTTCTTC. Its translation: CASSSIPLTSRNEQFF. This sequence joins TRBV11-2 and TRBJ2-1, with D perhaps TRBD2 (6 bases). Trimming took 4 bases from V and 7 from J, leaving 20 bases between them. This CDR3 is 16 amino acids long. Germline lookup yields CDR1 SGHAT and CDR2 FQNNGV.